This entry lists 28 T cell receptor beta chains sequenced from one sample in a study of graft-versus-host responses after intestinal transplantation. TCRdb's copy holds only in-frame clones and misses some; the assay was immunoSEQ multiplex PCR. The data contain about 130,000 clones, over 90% of them seen just once; the ten biggest clones take up about 0.18%. Their antigens remain unidentified. The specimen comprised unstimulated CD4+ T cells sorted from spleen or lymph node cells, sampled before intestinal transplant. These receptors originate from a human donor who received an intestinal transplant.

The J gene is TRBJ1-2, the V gene TRBV18; 9 positions match TRBD1. Germline V gene lookup returns CDR1 KGHSH and CDR2 LQKENI. CDR3 length: 14 amino acids. Trimming at V came to 5 bases and at J to 0 bases, leaving 1 base not matched to a gene. The DNA for the CDR3 is TGTGCCAGCTCAGGGACAGGGACTAACTATGGCTACACCTTC. It is translated as CASSGTGTNYGYTF.

V gene TRBV7-2 combines with J gene TRBJ2-5; 9 bases map to TRBD1. The J call could be wrong; TRBJ2-7 is a better fit for the DNA end. The germline gives CDR1 SGHTA, CDR2 FQGNSA. This CDR3 is built from 15 residues. CDR3 in DNA: TGTGCCAGCAGCTTAATCAGGACAGGGGCCTACGAGCAGTACTTC. Translating gives CASSLIRTGAYEQYF.

This rearrangement joins TRBV2 to TRBJ2-2; 13 bases are shared with TRBD2. The ends lost 5 bases at V and 0 bases at J; junction bases unmatched: 3. The CDR3 is 17 amino acids. CDR1 SNHLY and CDR2 FYNNEI come from the germline V gene. The CDR3 bases are TGTGCCAGCAGTTTGGGACTAGCGGGACCGAACACCGGGGAGCTGTTTTTT. Residues: CASSLGLAGPNTGELFF.

Note on this clone: The junction does not match germline at one end; this may be a read error. V gene TRBV7-7 combines with J gene TRBJ2-5, with TRBD1 matching over 7 bases. Germline V CDR1 and CDR2: SSHAT, FNYEAQ (reference sequence). The CDR3 has 14 amino acids. CDR3 loop: CASSSTGSRETQYF. DNA of the CDR3: TGTGCTAGCAGCTCGACAGGGTCCCGCGAGACCCAGTACTTC.

The gene calls are TRBV5-1 and TRBJ1-1, with a tentative D call TRBD1 (5 bases). CDR3 size: 13 residues. The V and J ends lost 7 bases and 5 bases respectively, with 15 bases between them. The germline V gene has CDR1 SGHRS and CDR2 YFSETQ. CDR3 loop: CASAGVGGTEAFF. CDR3 bases: TGCGCCAGCGCCGGAGTCGGGGGGACTGAAGCTTTCTTT.

The chain recombines TRBV7-2 with TRBJ2-3; 8 bases map to TRBD2. The CDR3 runs 15 residues. The V gene's germline CDR1 is SGHTA and CDR2 FQGNSA. V lost 2 bases and J lost 4; bases outside the gene matches: 5. CDR3: CASSLRLAIADTQYF. CDR3 nucleotide sequence: TGTGCCAGCAGCTTAAGACTAGCGATTGCAGATACGCAGTATTTT.

This chain connects TRBV10-1 to TRBJ2-1, with 14 bases aligning to TRBD2. Germline trimming cut 5 bases from V and 9 bases from J; bases unmatched to any gene: 3. Germline V gene data show CDR1 as WNHNN and CDR2 as SYGVQD (reference sequence). This CDR3 has 14 amino acids. CDR3 nucleotides: TGCGCCAGCAGTCGACTAGCGGGAGGGGTTGAGCAGTTCTTC. Translated, it gives CASSRLAGGVEQFF.

J is TRBJ2-1 and V is TRBV19, with TRBD1 matching over 9 bases. CDR1 LNHDA and CDR2 SQIVND come from the germline V gene (reference sequence). After removal of 5 bases from V and 3 bases from J, the junction contained 5 bases not matched to a gene. This CDR3 contains 15 residues. CDR3: CASSSGQGYYNEQFF. CDR3 DNA: TGTGCCAGTAGTTCGGGACAGGGATACTACAATGAGCAGTTCTTC.

This clone was found a few times. The rearrangement links TRBV6-5 to TRBJ2-3; D ambiguous. CDR3 length equals 15 residues. Trimming took 5 bases from V and 6 from J, leaving 18 bases between them. From germline, CDR1 is MNHEY and CDR2 SVGAGI. This chain's CDR3 is CASSTSITRGDTQYF. The CDR3 region has the DNA TGTGCCAGCAGTACGAGTATAACGCGAGGCGATACGCAGTATTTT.

The chain uses TRBV19 and TRBJ1-2; D is uncertain. The germline V and J ends were trimmed by 6 bases and 6 bases, with 14 bases remaining between them. CDR3 length: 13 amino acids. Per germline, CDR1 LNHDA and CDR2 SQIVND (reference sequence). This CDR3 is CASSPILSHGYTF. In DNA form, the CDR3 reads TGTGCCAGTAGCCCCATTCTGAGTCATGGCTACACCTTC.

The V and J genes are TRBV28 and TRBJ2-1, with 7 bases fitting TRBD1. The J segment lost 4 bases and the V segment lost 6 bases, leaving 9 bases of the junction unmatched. Germline-derived CDR1 and CDR2 are MDHEN and SYDVKM. The CDR3 length is 15 residues. The CDR3: CASRRTGTAYNEQFF. In DNA, the CDR3 is TGTGCCAGCAGGCGAACCGGGACAGCTTACAATGAGCAGTTCTTC.

The chain is built from TRBV5-4 and TRBJ2-7, with TRBD1 matching 12 bases. This CDR3 region has 16 residues. Germline V gives CDR1 SGHNT, CDR2 YYREEE (reference sequence). V shed 4 bases and J 4 bases; nucleotides not matched to a gene: 9. The CDR3 DNA follows: TGTGCCAGCAGCGTCGACCGGGACAGGGGGCCTTACGAGCAGTACTTC. Translated, it gives CASSVDRDRGPYEQYF.

The chain joins TRBV5-1 to TRBJ2-3; possible D gene TRBD1, 5 bases. From germline, CDR1 is SGHRS and CDR2 YFSETQ. There are 15 residues in the CDR3. The V and J ends lost 0 bases and 4 bases respectively, with 12 bases between them. CDR3 bases: TGCGCCAGCAGCTTGGAGCGACAGAACCCAGATACGCAGTATTTT. It encodes CASSLERQNPDTQYF.

The gene calls are TRBV28 and TRBJ1-4; 7 bases fit TRBD1. The CDR3 is 16 amino acids. Unmatched junction bases numbered 10, after V lost 4 bases and J lost 5 bases. CDR1 and CDR2 from the germline V gene are MDHEN and SYDVKM. For the CDR3, the DNA is TGTGCCAGCAGTTCCCTCCAGGACAGGATGAATGAAAAACTGTTTTTT. Encoded protein: CASSSLQDRMNEKLFF. Together with reference TRBV28 and TRBJ1-4, the CDR3 gives the full variable domain: DVKVTQSSRYLVKRTGEKVFLECVQDMDHENMFWYRQDPGLGLRLIYFSYDVKMKEKGDIPEGYSVSREKKERFSLILESASTNQTSMYLCASSSLQDRMNEKLFFGSGTQLSVL.

In the case of this clone: The sample has other DNA sequences that encode this CDR3 too. V and J are TRBV18 and TRBJ2-1; D tentatively fits TRBD1 or TRBD2 (5 bases each). The CDR3 extends over 13 amino acids. V lost 6 bases and J 6 bases, leaving 12 bases between the germline ends. Germline V gene sequence: CDR1 KGHSH, CDR2 LQKENI. The CDR3 coding sequence is TGTGCCAGCTCCCCGGGGCAGTCCAATGAGCAGTTCTTC. This gives the protein CASSPGQSNEQFF.

The rearrangement joins TRBV30 to TRBJ2-5, with 10 positions matching TRBD1. The J call may be faulty, since TRBJ2-7 better matches the DNA end. The CDR3 has 19 amino acids. CDR1 GTSNPN and CDR2 SVGIG come from the germline V gene (reference sequence). The CDR3 DNA follows: TGTGCCTGGAGTGGAATGCCCGGGACAGGGGCCAAAGAAAGGTCCGAGCAGTACTTC. Protein product: CAWSGMPGTGAKERSEQYF.

The chain combines TRBV6-6 with TRBJ1-3, with TRBD1 identical over 7 bases. Losses at the gene ends were 6 bases for V and 0 bases for J; bases not matched to a gene: 2. Germline V gene sequence: CDR1 MNHNY, CDR2 SVGAGI (reference sequence). This CDR3 region has 14 residues. The CDR3 sequence is CASSWDSSGNTIYF. CDR3 in DNA: TGTGCCAGCAGCTGGGACAGCTCTGGAAACACCATATATTTT.

The rearrangement links TRBV6-1 to TRBJ2-4, with D perhaps being TRBD1 or TRBD2 (5 bases each). The germline V gene has CDR1 MNHNS and CDR2 SASEGT. The CDR3 consists of 15 residues. Trimming removed 7 bases at V and 3 bases at J, with 16 bases between. CDR3 in amino acids: CASTPNGALKNIQYF. Written as DNA, the CDR3 is TGTGCCAGCACCCCGAACGGGGCCCTCAAAAACATTCAGTACTTC.

The chain is built from TRBV7-3 and TRBJ2-2; D ambiguous. CDR3 length: 13 amino acids. Looked up from germline, CDR1 is SGHTA and CDR2 is FQGTGA. The V gene lost 1 base and the J gene lost 5 bases, with 5 bases spanning the gap. In DNA form, the CDR3 reads TGTGCCAGCAGCTTAATATATACCGGGGAGCTGTTTTTT. Amino acids: CASSLIYTGELFF.

This chain uses TRBV9 with TRBJ1-4; 11 bases are shared with TRBD1. CDR1 is SGDLS, CDR2 YYNGEE, per germline. Trimming cost V 4 bases and J 6 bases; bases outside gene matches: 11. The CDR3 covers 17 residues. CDR3 in DNA: TGTGCCAGCAGCCCGACCGGAGTGGGACAGGGGGATGAAAAACTGTTTTTT. Residues: CASSPTGVGQGDEKLFF.

V is TRBV5-4 and J is TRBJ2-2; the match to TRBD1 covers 10 bases. The CDR3 runs 14 residues. Germline CDR1 reads SGHNT; CDR2 reads YYREEE (reference sequence). The V gene end was trimmed by 3 bases and the J gene end by 5 bases; junction bases not matched to a gene: 1. CDR3 nucleotides: TGTGCCAGCAGCTGGACAGGGGGAACCGGGGAGCTGTTTTTT. Translation: CASSWTGGTGELFF.

This chain uses TRBV6-1 with TRBJ2-7, with D perhaps matching TRBD1 (6 bases). V was clipped by 4 bases and J by 5 bases, with 15 bases between them. This CDR3 has 14 residues. CDR1 and CDR2 from the germline V gene are MNHNS and SASEGT. Written as DNA, the CDR3 is TGTGCCAGCAGTGGGCCACCTACAGGGAACGAGCAGTACTTC. Encoded protein: CASSGPPTGNEQYF.

The V call is TRBV2, the J call TRBJ2-7; perhaps TRBD2 as D (6 bases). The CDR3 has 13 amino acids. With 5 bases removed from V and 3 bases from J, the gap between germline ends came to 11 bases. Germline V gene data show CDR1 as SNHLY and CDR2 as FYNNEI. CDR3 sequence: CASSRGLNYEQYF. In nucleotides, the CDR3 is TGTGCCAGCAGTAGGGGACTTAACTACGAGCAGTACTTC.

V gene TRBV7-9 combines with J gene TRBJ2-3; no firm D call. Per the germline V gene, CDR1 is SEHNR and CDR2 is FQNEAQ (reference sequence). The CDR3 runs to 11 residues. V was clipped by 2 bases and J by 5 bases, with 2 bases between them. CDR3 loop: CASSLRDTQYF. CDR3 bases: TGTGCCAGCAGCTTACGAGATACGCAGTATTTT.

The CDR3 DNA sequence: TGTGCCAGCAGTCGGGACAGGGTTCAGCCCCAGCATTTT. Translated: CASSRDRVQPQHF. This rearrangement joins TRBV6-5 to TRBJ1-5; 9 bases map to TRBD1. The ends lost 5 bases at V and 6 bases at J; junction bases unmatched: 2. The CDR3 totals 13 residues. Per the germline V gene, CDR1 is MNHEY and CDR2 is SVGAGI.

CDR3 sequence reads: CATSTGTGLFEDTEAFF. DNA of the CDR3: TGTGCCACCAGCACCGGGACAGGGCTCTTCGAAGACACTGAAGCTTTCTTT. The gene calls are TRBV15 and TRBJ1-1, with TRBD1 identical over 9 bases. The CDR3 extends over 17 amino acids. Looked up from germline, CDR1 is LNHNV and CDR2 is YYDKDF (reference sequence). J was trimmed by 3 bases and V by 4 bases; bases with no gene match: 12.

This chain links TRBV7-3 with TRBJ2-1; TRBD2 agrees at 7 bases. Per the germline V gene, CDR1 is SGHTA and CDR2 is FQGTGA. The V gene end was trimmed by 4 bases and the J gene end by 3 bases; junction bases not matched to a gene: 6. This CDR3 contains 15 residues. As DNA, the CDR3 is TGTGCCAGCAGCTCCTCAGCGGGACTCTACAATGAGCAGTTCTTC. Its translation is CASSSSAGLYNEQFF. The entire variable domain, with the rest obtained from reference TRBV7-3 and TRBJ2-1, is as follows: GAGVSQTPSNKVTEKGKYVELRCDPISGHTALYWYRQSLGQGPEFLIYFQGTGAADDSGLPNDRFFAVRPEGSVSTLKIQRTERGDSAVYLCASSSSAGLYNEQFFGPGTRLTVL.

The chain links TRBV18 to TRBJ2-5, with D unclear. Trimming took off 0 bases at V and 1 base at J, with 0 bases between the two ends. CDR3 size: 12 residues. Germline V gene data show CDR1 as KGHSH and CDR2 as LQKENI. CDR3 sequence (DNA): TGTGCCAGCTCACCACCCCAAGAGACCCAGTACTTC. Its translation is CASSPPQETQYF.